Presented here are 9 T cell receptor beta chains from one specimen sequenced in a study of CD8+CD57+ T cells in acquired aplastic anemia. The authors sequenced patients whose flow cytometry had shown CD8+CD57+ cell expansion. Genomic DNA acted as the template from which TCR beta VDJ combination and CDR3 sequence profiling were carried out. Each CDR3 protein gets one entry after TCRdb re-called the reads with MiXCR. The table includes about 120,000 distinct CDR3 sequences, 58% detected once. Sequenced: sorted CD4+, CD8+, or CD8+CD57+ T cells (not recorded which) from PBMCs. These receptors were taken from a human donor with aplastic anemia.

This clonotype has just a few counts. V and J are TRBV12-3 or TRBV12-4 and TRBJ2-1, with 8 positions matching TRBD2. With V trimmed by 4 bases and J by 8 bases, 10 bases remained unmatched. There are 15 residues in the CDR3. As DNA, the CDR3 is TGTGCCAGCAGTTGGAGCGGGGGCCGAGGGGATGAGCAGTTCTTC. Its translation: CASSWSGGRGDEQFF.

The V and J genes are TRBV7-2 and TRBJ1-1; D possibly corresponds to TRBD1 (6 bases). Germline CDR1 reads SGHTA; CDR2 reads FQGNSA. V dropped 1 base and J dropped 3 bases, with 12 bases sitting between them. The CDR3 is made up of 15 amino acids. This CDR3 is CASSLVWAGDTEAFF. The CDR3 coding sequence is TGTGCCAGCAGCTTAGTATGGGCAGGGGACACTGAAGCTTTCTTT. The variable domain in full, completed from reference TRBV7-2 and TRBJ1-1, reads GAGVSQSPSNKVTEKGKDVELRCDPISGHTALYWYRQSLGQGLEFLIYFQGNSAPDKSGLPSDRFSAERTGGSVSTLTIQRTQQEDSAVYLCASSLVWAGDTEAFFGQGTRLTVV.

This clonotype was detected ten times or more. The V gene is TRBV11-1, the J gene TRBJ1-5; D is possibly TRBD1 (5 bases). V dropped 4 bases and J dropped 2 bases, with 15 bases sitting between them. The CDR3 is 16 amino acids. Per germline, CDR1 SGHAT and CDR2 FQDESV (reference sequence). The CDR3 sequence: CASSSSQGGGNQPQHF. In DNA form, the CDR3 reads TGTGCCAGCAGCTCTTCTCAGGGAGGGGGCAATCAGCCCCAGCATTTT.

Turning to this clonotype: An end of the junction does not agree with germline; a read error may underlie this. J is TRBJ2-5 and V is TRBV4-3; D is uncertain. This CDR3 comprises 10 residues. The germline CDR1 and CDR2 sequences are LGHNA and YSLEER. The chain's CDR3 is CASSQDTQYF. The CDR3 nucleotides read TGCGCCAGCAGCCAAGATACCCAGTACTTC.

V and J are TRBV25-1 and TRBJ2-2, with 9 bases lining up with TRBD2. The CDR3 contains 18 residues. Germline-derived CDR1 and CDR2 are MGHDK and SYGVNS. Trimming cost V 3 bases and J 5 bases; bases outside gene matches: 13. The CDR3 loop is CASSDEAGGLLTTGELFF. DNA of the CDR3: TGTGCCAGCAGTGACGAGGCGGGAGGGCTCTTAACTACCGGGGAGCTGTTTTTT. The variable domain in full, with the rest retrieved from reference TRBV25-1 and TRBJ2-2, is EADIYQTPRYLVIGTGKKITLECSQTMGHDKMYWYQQDPGMELHLIHYSYGVNSTEKGDLSSESTVSRIRTEHFPLTLESARPSHTSQYLCASSDEAGGLLTTGELFFGEGSRLTVL.

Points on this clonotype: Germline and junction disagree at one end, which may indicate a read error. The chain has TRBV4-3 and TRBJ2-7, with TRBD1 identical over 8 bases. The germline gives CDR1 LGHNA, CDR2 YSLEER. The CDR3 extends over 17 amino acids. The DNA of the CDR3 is TGCGCCAGCAGCCAAGAGCCATCCGGGACAGGACTCTACGGGCAGTACTTC. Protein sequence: CASSQEPSGTGLYGQYF.

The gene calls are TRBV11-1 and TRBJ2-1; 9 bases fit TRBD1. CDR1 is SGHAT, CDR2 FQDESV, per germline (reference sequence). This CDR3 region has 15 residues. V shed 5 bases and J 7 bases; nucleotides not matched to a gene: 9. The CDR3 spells CASSERQGVRNEQFF. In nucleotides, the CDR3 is TGTGCCAGCAGCGAGCGACAGGGGGTTAGGAATGAGCAGTTCTTC. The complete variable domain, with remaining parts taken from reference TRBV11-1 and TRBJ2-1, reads EAEVAQSPRYKITEKSQAVAFWCDPISGHATLYWYRQILGQGPELLVQFQDESVVDDSQLPKDRFSAERLKGVDSTLKIQPAELGDSAMYLCASSERQGVRNEQFFGPGTRLTVL.

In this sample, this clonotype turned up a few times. For the CDR3, the DNA is TGTGCCACCAGCATCCCCGGGACTAGCGGGGCCCTCGAGTACTTC. It codes for CATSIPGTSGALEYF. J is TRBJ2-5 and V is TRBV15; TRBD2 aligns across 13 bases. The germline V gene has CDR1 LNHNV and CDR2 YYDKDF (reference sequence). The CDR3 length is 15 residues. J lost 12 bases, V lost 4 bases, and 11 bases had no gene match.

CDR3: CASTVGGYTF. Here the CDR3 DNA reads TGTGCCAGTACCGTCGGGGGCTACACCTTC. The chain recombines TRBV19 with TRBJ1-2; D gene uncertain. Germline V gives CDR1 LNHDA, CDR2 SQIVND (reference sequence). This CDR3 comprises 10 residues. Trimming pared 7 bases from V and 8 bases from J, leaving 8 bases between.